This TCR beta chain derives from a study of T cells after yellow fever vaccination. Study-level findings and limits: Detected again after the booster were most primary-vaccination clones, at 95% to 97% CD4 and 88% CD8. Overall, a small share of clonotypes was seen in both CD4 and CD8 compartments.

Regarding this clonotype: Its target is not known.

Unmatched junction bases numbered 13, after V lost 5 bases and J lost 4 bases. Germline lookup yields CDR1 LNHNV and CDR2 YYDKDF (reference sequence). This CDR3 is built from 16 residues. A universal primer site and UMIs were added as TCR cDNA was made by 5'RACE template switching. MiXCR was run by TCRdb on the 5' RACE reads, yielding one entry per CDR3 protein. This sample has about 340,000 distinct CDR3 sequences, with around 12% found just once. The specimen comprised CD4+ T cells sorted from PBMCs, sampled 15 days after the yellow fever booster vaccination. The gene calls are TRBV15 and TRBJ1-2; TRBD1 matches at 7 bases. The sequence was collected from a man younger than 35 who received the YFV17D yellow fever vaccine. The CDR3 protein is CATSPGRDRLFYGYTF. The CDR3 coding sequence is TGTGCCACCAGCCCCGGTAGGGACAGACTATTCTATGGCTACACCTTC.